This T cell receptor (beta chain) was recorded in a study of PD-L1 blockade in urothelial cancer. The CDR3 loop spans 15 amino acids. Trimming removed 3 bases at V and 0 bases at J, with 10 bases between. Germline CDR1 is MDHEN and CDR2 is SYDVKM. Time point in this sample: pretreatment peripheral blood. Each patient supplied 1 to 8 pretreatment and on-treatment samples. Assay: immunoSEQ multiplex PCR; the TCRdb copy retains only in-frame clones and omits some. The sample comprises over 45,000 clones, 70% to 90% of which are singletons, and over 20% rests with the top ten. The sequencing used PBMCs, collected around atezolizumab (anti-PD-L1) treatment. The chain has TRBV28 and TRBJ2-3, with unresolved D. This TCR came from a man in his sixties with urothelial cancer. CDR3 loop: CASSFPGGSTDTQYF. The CDR3 DNA reads as TGTGCCAGCAGTTTTCCAGGTGGGAGCACAGATACGCAGTATTTT.